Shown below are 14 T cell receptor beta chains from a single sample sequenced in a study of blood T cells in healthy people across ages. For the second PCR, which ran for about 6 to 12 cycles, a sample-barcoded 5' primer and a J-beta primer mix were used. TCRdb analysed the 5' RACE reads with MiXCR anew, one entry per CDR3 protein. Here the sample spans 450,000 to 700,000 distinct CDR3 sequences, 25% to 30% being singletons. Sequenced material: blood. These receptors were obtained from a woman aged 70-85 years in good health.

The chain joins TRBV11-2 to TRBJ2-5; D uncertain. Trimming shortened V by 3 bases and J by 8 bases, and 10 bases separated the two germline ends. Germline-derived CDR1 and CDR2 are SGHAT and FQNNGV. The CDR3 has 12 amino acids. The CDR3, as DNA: TGTGCCAGCAGCTTGAATGAGGTTACCCAGTACTTC. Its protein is CASSLNEVTQYF.

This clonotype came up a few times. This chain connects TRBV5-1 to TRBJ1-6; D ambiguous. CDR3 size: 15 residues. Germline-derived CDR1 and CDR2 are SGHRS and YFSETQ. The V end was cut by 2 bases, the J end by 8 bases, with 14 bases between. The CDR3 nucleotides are TGCGCCAGCAGCTTAAGCGGGAACTGGGATTCACCCCTCCACTTT. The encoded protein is CASSLSGNWDSPLHF.

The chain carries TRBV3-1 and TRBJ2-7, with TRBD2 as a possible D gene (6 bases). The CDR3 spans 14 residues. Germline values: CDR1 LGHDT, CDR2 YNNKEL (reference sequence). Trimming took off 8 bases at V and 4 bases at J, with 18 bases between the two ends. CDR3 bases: TGTGCCAGCCTCCCGAGCGGGTGGTCTTACGAGCAGTACTTC. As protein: CASLPSGWSYEQYF.

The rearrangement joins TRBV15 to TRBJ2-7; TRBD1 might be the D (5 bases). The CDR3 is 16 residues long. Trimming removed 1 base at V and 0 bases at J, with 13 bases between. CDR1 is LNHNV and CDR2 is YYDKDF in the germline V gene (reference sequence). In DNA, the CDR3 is TGTGCCACCAGCAGAGGGGGCGTTTCGAGCTCCTACGAGCAGTACTTC. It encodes CATSRGGVSSSYEQYF.

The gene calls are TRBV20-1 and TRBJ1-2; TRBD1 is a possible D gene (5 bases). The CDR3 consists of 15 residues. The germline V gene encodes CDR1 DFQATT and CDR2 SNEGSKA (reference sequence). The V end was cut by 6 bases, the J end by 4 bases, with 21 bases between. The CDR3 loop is CSARPPFRVSYGYTF. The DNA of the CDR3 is TGCAGTGCCCGCCCGCCCTTCAGGGTCAGCTATGGCTACACCTTC.

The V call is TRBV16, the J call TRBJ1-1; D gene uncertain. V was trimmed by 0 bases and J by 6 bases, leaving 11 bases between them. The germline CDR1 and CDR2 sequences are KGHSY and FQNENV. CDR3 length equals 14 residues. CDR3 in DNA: TGTGCCAGCAGCCAATCCTCTGGGAGGGCTGAAGCTTTCTTT. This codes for CASSQSSGRAEAFF.

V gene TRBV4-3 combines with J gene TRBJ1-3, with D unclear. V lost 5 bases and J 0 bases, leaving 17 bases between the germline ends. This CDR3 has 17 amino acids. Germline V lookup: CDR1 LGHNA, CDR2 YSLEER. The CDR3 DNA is TGCGCCAGCAGCTTGGGTCCCGTGTCAATCTCTGGAAACACCATATATTTT. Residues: CASSLGPVSISGNTIYF.

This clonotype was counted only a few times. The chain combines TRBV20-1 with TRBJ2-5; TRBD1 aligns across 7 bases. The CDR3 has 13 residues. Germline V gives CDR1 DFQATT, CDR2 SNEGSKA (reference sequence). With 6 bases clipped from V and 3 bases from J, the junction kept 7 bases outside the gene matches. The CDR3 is CSANPGQKETQYF. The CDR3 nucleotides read TGCAGTGCCAACCCGGGACAGAAAGAGACCCAGTACTTC.

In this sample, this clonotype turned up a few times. CDR3 sequence: CASSLVKTSGGRNEQFF. The CDR3 DNA follows: TGTGCCAGCAGCTTGGTCAAGACTAGCGGGGGAAGGAATGAGCAGTTCTTC. The gene calls are TRBV5-6 and TRBJ2-1, with 12 bases aligning to TRBD2. The trim removed 0 bases at V and 7 bases at J, leaving 8 bases unmatched. This CDR3 region has 17 residues. Germline CDR1 SGHDT, CDR2 YYEEEE.

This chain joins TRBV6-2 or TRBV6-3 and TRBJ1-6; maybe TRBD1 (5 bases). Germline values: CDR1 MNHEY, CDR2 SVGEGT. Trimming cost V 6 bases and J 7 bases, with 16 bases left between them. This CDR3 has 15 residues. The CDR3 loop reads CASRPPQERNSPLHF. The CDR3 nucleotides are TGTGCCAGCAGGCCCCCACAGGAGCGAAATTCACCCCTCCACTTT.

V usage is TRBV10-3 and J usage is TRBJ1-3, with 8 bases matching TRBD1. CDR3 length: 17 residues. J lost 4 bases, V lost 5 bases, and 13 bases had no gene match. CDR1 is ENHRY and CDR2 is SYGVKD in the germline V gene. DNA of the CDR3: TGTGCCATCAGTATGGCCCCGTCAGGGACAGGAGGAAACACCATATATTTT. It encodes CAISMAPSGTGGNTIYF.

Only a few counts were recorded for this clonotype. CDR3 loop: CASTANHHYEQYF. The DNA for the CDR3 is TGTGCCAGCACGGCCAACCACCATTACGAGCAGTACTTC. The chain combines TRBV13 with TRBJ2-7; no reliable D call. The CDR3 covers 13 residues. Trimming removed 7 bases at V and 4 bases at J, with 14 bases between. Germline values: CDR1 PRHDT, CDR2 FYEKMQ (reference sequence).

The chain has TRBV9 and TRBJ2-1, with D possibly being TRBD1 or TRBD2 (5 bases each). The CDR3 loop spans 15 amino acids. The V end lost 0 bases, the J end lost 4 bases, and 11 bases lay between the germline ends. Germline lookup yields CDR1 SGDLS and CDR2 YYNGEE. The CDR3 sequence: CASSVDIGTYNEQFF. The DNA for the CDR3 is TGTGCCAGCAGCGTAGACATTGGGACGTACAATGAGCAGTTCTTC.

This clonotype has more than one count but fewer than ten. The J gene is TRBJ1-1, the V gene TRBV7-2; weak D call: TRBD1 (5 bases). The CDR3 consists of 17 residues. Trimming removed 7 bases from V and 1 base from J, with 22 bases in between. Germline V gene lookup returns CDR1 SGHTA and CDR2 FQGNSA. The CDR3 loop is CASNKYNSGAANTEAFF. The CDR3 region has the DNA TGTGCCAGCAACAAATACAACTCCGGGGCTGCGAACACTGAAGCTTTCTTT.